This paragraph reports one TCR beta chain. Its target is unknown. CDR1 and CDR2 from the germline V gene are SGDLS and YYNGEE. The V end lost 0 bases, the J end lost 7 bases, and 7 bases lay between the germline ends. The CDR3 loop spans 13 amino acids. This sample stems from a study of graft-versus-host responses after intestinal transplantation. The overall study: Recipients had transplants, and these were multivisceral, liver-intestinal, or isolated intestinal. Every transplant recipient was induced with anti-thymocyte globulin, then maintained on tacrolimus and steroids for two to four years. Regarding the study as a whole: Present in recipient marrow, GvH clones included some that appeared first in ileum or blood. The study found high graft-versus-host to host-versus-graft clonal ratios in allografts of patients with graft-donor T cell macrochimerism.

This table comes from immunoSEQ multiplex PCR, and its TCRdb copy is limited to in-frame clones, with some not included. There are tens of thousands of clones in the sample; approximately 82% occur only once, and around 0.92% lies in the top ten. The source was unstimulated CD8+ T cells sorted from spleen or lymph node cells, collected before transplant. The chain links TRBV9 to TRBJ2-2; D is uncertain. The sequence came from a human donor who was the organ donor for an intestinal transplant. Here the CDR3 reads CASSVGGYGELFF. The CDR3 DNA reads TGTGCCAGCAGCGTAGGGGGATACGGGGAGCTGTTTTTT.